This T cell receptor beta chain emerged from a study of shared clonotypes between healthy human individuals. Whole-study context: Three CD4 naive, three CD4 memory, two CD8 naive and one CD8 memory plate were used per donor.

Method: immunoSEQ multiplex PCR; TCRdb's copy keeps in-frame clones and lacks some. This table holds roughly 2.2 million clones, more than 80% found once. The CDR3 contains 13 residues. V dropped 7 bases and J dropped 3 bases, with 13 bases sitting between them. Germline V gene lookup returns CDR1 MNHNS and CDR2 SASEGT. This clonotype originated in a man aged 18 to 29 in good health. Some clones in this sample may be carry-over from other donors' samples. The chain employs TRBV6-1 and TRBJ2-7; D uncertain. The sample was naive CD4+ T cells from PBMCs. Subset given: CD45RA+ positively selected. The CDR3 region has the DNA TGTGCCAGCACTGTCGCAGGTAACTACGAGCAGTACTTC. This codes for CASTVAGNYEQYF.